This entry describes one TCR beta chain. This receptor's antigen is unknown. Base quality data are lacking; no much larger clone is found one base away. The sample originates from a study of T cell repertoires in cytomegalovirus infection (dated by TCRdb to between 2017 and 2020). With respect to the entire study: Recently identified HLA-C-restricted CMV epitopes, whose presentation resists viral immunomodulation, were targeted by peptide stimulations together with well-studied HLA-B-restricted epitopes. The HLA type of each donor mattered for the analysis, because public TCR beta signatures pointed to carriage of CMV infection along with the matching HLA type. The investigation overall reported the following: The ex vivo response was dominated by HLA-C-restricted CMV-specific TCR beta clonotypes, which also provided the single most frequent clonotype in two of eight donors. Carriers of CMV infection plus the relevant HLA type were discriminated by the cumulative frequency of public TCR beta family members in the study cohort and in an independent roughly 380-donor cohort.

Sequencing used an Illumina HiSeq 1500. The public sequencing data were trimmed at Q25 with fastp and processed into clonotypes with MiXCR by TCRdb, which kept only in-frame beta chains. Rows with one shared CDR3 protein collapse into an entry with the most common genes and DNA. The sample data list 20,000 to 25,000 distinct CDR3 sequences, and 42% of these were observed just once. The ten largest clones add up to 90% to 95% of the sample. The CDR3, from cysteine to phenylalanine, totals 14 residues. Only the CDR3 DNA is retained, 42 bases long and in frame from the first base. The CDR1 and CDR2 encoded by the germline V gene are SGHAT and FQNNGV. The V and J ends are trimmed by 0 bases and 3 bases, leaving 9 bases between them. Explained via the paper, the treatment or condition label denotes: in vitro stimulation with specific CMV peptide epitopes to enrich CMV-specific T cells.

Sample: CD8+ T cells from cultured PBMCs, taken from culture after CMV antigen stimulation. The clonotype comes from a human donor in good health (CMV status not recorded). Some clones in this sample may be carry-over from other donors' samples. The sequence links TRBV11-2 to TRBJ2-7; a weak D assignment points to TRBD1 (6 bases agree). The CDR3 corresponds to CASSLEGTYYEQYF. In nucleotide form, the sequence is TGTGCCAGCAGCTTAGAGGGGACATACTACGAGCAGTACTTC.